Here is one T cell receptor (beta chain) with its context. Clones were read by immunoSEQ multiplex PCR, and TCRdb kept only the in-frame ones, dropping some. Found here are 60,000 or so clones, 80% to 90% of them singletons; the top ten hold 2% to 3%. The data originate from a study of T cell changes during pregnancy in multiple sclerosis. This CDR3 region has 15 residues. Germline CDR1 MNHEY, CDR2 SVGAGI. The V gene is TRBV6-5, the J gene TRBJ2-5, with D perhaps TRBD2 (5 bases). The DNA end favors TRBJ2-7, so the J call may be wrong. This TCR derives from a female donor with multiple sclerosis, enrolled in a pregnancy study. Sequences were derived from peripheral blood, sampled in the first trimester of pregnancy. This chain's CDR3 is CASSTLRVSSYEQYF. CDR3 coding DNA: TGTGCCAGCAGTACGTTGCGGGTCTCGTCCTACGAGCAGTACTTC.